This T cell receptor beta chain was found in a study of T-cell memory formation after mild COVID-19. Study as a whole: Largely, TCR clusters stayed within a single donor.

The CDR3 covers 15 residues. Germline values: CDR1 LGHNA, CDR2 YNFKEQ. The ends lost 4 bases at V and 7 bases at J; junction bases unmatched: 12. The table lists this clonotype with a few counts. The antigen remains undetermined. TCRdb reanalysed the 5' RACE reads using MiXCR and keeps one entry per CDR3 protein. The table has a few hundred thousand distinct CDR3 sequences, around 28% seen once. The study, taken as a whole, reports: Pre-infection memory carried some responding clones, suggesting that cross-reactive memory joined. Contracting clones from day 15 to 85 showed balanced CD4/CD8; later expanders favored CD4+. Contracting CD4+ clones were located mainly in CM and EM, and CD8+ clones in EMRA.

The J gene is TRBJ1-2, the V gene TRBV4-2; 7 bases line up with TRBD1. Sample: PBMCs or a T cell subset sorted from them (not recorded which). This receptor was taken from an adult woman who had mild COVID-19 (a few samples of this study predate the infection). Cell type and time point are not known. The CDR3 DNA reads TGTGCCAGCAGCCCAGACGGGGAGGGGGCGCTTGGCTACACCTTC. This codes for CASSPDGEGALGYTF.